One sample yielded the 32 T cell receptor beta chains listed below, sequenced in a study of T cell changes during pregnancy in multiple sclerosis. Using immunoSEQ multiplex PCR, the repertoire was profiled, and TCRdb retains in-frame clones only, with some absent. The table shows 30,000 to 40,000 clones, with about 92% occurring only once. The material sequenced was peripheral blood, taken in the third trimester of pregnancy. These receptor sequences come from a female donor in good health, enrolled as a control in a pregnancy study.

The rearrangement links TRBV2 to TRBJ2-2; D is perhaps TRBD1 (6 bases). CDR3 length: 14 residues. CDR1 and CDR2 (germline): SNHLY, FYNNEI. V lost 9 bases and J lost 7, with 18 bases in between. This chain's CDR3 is CARKTRGSGGELFF. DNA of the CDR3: TGTGCCAGGAAGACGAGGGGGTCAGGCGGGGAGCTGTTTTTT.

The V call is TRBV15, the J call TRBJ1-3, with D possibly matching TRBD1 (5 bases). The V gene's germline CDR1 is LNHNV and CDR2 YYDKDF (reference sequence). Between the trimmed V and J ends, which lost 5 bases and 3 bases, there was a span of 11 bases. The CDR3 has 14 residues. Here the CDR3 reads CATSLDQGGNTIYF. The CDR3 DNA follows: TGTGCCACCAGCCTGGATCAGGGTGGAAACACCATATATTTT.

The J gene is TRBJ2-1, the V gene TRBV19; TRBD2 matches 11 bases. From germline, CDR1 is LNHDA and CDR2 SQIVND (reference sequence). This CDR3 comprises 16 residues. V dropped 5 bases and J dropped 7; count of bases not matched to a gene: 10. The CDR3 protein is CASSSPLAGAWNEQFF. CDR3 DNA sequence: TGTGCCAGTAGTTCCCCACTAGCGGGGGCATGGAATGAGCAGTTCTTC.

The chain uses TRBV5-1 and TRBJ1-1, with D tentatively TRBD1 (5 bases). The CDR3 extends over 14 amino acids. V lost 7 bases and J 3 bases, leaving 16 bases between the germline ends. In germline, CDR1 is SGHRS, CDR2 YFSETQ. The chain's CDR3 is CASALNQGDTEAFF. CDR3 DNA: TGCGCCAGCGCTCTAAACCAGGGCGACACTGAAGCTTTCTTT.

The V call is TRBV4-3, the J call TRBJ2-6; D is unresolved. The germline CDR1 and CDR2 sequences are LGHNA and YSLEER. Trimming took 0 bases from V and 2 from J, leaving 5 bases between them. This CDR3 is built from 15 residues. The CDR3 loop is CASSQDKPGANVLTF. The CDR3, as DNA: TGCGCCAGCAGCCAAGATAAGCCTGGGGCCAACGTCCTGACTTTC.

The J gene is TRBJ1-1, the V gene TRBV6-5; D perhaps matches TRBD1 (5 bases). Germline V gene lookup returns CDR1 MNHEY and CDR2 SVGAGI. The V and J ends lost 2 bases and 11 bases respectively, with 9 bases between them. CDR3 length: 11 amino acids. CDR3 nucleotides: TGTGCCAGCAGTTACGCAGGGAGGGCTTTCTTT. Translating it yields CASSYAGRAFF.

The CDR3 nucleotides are TGCGCCAGCAGCCTTCAGGGTGGGGACACTGAAGCTTTCTTT. Translating it yields CASSLQGGDTEAFF. The rearrangement joins TRBV4-1 to TRBJ1-1; TRBD1 might be the D (5 bases). Per germline, CDR1 MGHRA and CDR2 YSYEKL. V was cut by 4 bases and J by 3 bases, with 12 bases left in between. This CDR3 contains 14 residues.

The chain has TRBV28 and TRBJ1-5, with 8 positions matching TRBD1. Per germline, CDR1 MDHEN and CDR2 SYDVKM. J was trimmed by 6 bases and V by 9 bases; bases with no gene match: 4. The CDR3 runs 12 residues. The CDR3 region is CASNRGSQPQHF. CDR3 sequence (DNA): TGTGCCAGTAACAGGGGGAGTCAGCCCCAGCATTTT.

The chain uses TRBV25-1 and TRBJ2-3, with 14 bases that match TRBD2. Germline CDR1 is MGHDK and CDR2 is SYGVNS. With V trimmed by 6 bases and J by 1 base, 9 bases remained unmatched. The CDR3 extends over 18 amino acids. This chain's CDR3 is CASRETGLAGEGTDTQYF. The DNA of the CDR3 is TGTGCCAGCAGAGAAACGGGACTAGCGGGAGAAGGCACAGATACGCAGTATTTT.

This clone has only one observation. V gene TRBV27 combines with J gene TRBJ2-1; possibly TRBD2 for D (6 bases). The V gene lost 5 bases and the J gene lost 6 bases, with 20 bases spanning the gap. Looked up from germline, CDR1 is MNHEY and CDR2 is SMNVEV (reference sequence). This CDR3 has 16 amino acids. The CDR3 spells CASSNLSPSGGNEQFF. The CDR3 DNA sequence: TGTGCCAGCAGTAATCTCTCACCCTCCGGGGGCAATGAGCAGTTCTTC.

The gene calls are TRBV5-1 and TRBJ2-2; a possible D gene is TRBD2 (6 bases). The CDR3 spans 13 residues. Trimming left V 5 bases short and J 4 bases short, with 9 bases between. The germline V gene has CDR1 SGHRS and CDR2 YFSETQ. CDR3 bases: TGCGCCAGCAGGCGGGGATCCACCGGGGAGCTGTTTTTT. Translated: CASRRGSTGELFF.

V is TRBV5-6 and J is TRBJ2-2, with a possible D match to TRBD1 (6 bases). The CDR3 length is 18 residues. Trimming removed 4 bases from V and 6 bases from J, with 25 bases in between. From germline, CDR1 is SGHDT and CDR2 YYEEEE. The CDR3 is CASSPTMGARPLSGELFF. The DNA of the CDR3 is TGTGCCAGCAGCCCGACTATGGGGGCGCGCCCCCTCTCCGGGGAGCTGTTTTTT.

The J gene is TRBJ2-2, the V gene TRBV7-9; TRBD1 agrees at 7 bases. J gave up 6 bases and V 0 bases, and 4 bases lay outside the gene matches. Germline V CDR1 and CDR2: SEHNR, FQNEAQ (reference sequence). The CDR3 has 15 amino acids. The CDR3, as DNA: TGTGCCAGCAGCTTAGCAACGACAGGGCCCGGGGAGCTGTTTTTT. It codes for CASSLATTGPGELFF. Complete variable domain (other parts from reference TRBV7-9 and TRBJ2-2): DTGVSQNPRHKITKRGQNVTFRCDPISEHNRLYWYRQTLGQGPEFLTYFQNEAQLEKSRLLSDRFSAERPKGSFSTLEIQRTEQGDSAMYLCASSLATTGPGELFFGEGSRLTVL.

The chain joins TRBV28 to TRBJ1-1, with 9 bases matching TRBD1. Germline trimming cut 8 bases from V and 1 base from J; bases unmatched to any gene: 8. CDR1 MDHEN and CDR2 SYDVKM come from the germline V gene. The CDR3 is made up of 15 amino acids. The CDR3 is CASLPRDRANTEAFF. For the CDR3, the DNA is TGTGCCAGCTTGCCGAGGGACAGGGCGAACACTGAAGCTTTCTTT.

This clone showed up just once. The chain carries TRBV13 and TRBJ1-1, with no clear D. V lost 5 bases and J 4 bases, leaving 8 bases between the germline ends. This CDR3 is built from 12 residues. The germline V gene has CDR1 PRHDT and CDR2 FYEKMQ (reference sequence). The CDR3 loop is CASSRWATEAFF. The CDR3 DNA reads TGTGCCAGCAGCCGTTGGGCCACTGAAGCTTTCTTT.

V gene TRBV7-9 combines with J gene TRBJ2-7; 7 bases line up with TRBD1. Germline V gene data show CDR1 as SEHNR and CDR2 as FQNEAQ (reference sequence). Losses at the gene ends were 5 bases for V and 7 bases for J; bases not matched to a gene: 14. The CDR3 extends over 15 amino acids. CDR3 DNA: TGTGCCAGCAGCGAGGGACAGCCGCTTATGAGAGAGCAGTACTTC. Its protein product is CASSEGQPLMREQYF. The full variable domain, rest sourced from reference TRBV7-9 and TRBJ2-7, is DTGVSQNPRHKITKRGQNVTFRCDPISEHNRLYWYRQTLGQGPEFLTYFQNEAQLEKSRLLSDRFSAERPKGSFSTLEIQRTEQGDSAMYLCASSEGQPLMREQYFGPGTRLTVT.

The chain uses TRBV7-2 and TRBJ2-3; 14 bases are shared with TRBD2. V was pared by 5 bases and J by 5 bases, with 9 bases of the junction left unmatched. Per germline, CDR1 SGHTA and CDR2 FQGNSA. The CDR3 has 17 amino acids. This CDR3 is CASSPRLAGGLGDTQYF. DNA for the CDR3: TGTGCCAGCAGCCCTCGACTAGCGGGGGGGCTAGGAGATACGCAGTATTTT.

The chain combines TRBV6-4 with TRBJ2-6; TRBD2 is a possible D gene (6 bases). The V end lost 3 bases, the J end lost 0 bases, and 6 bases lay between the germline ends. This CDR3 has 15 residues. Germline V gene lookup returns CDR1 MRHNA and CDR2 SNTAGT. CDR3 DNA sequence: TGTGCCAGCAGTGAGGGGGGCTCTGGGGCCAACGTCCTGACTTTC. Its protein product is CASSEGGSGANVLTF.

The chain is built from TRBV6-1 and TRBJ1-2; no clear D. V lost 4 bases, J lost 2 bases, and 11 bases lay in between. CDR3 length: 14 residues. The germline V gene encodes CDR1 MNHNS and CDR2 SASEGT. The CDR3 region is CASSVAGGNYGYTF. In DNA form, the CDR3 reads TGTGCCAGCAGTGTCGCGGGCGGGAACTATGGCTACACCTTC.

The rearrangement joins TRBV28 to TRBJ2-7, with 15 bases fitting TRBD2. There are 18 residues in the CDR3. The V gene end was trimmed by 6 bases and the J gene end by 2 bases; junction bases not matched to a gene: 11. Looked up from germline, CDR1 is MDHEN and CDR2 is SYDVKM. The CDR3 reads CASSGLAGGPLGPYEQYF. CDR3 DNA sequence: TGTGCCAGCAGCGGACTAGCGGGAGGGCCTCTAGGCCCCTACGAGCAGTACTTC.

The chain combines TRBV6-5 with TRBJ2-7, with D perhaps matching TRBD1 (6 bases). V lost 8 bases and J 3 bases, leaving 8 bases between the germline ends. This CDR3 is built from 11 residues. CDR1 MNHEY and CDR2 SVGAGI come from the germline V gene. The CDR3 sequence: CASHRDYEQYF. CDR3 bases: TGTGCCAGCCACAGGGACTACGAGCAGTACTTC.

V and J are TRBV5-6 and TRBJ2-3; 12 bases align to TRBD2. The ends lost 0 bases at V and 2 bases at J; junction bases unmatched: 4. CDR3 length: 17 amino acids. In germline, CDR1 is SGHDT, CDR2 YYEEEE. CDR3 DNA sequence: TGTGCCAGCAGCTTGGGTCCTAGCGGGGGGGTCACAGATACGCAGTATTTT. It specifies CASSLGPSGGVTDTQYF. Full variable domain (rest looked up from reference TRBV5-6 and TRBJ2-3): DAGVTQSPTHLIKTRGQQVTLRCSPKSGHDTVSWYQQALGQGPQFIFQYYEEEERQRGNFPDRFSGHQFPNYSSELNVNALLLGDSALYLCASSLGPSGGVTDTQYFGPGTRLTVL.

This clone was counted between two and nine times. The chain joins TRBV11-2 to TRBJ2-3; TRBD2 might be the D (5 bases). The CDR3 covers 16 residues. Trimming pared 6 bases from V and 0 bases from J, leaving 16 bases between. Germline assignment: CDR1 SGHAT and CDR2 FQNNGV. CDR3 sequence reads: CASRKTGMTSTDTQYF. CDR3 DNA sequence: TGTGCCAGCAGAAAGACCGGGATGACTAGCACAGATACGCAGTATTTT.

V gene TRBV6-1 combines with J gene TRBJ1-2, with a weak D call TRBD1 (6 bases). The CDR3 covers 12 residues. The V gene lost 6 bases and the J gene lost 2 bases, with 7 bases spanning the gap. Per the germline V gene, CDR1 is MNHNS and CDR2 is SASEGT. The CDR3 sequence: CASRTGNYGYTF. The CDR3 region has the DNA TGTGCCAGCAGGACAGGCAACTATGGCTACACCTTC.

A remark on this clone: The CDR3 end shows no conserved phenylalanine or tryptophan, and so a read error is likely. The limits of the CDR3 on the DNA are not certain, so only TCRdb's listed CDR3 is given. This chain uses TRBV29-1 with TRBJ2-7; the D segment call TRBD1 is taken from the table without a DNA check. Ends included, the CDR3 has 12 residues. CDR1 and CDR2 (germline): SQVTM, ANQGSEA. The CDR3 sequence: CSLCMKRDRGFP.

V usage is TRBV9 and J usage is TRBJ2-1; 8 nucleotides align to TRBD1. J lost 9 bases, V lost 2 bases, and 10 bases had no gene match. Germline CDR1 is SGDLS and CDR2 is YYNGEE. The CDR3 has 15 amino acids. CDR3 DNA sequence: TGTGCCAGCAGCGTTGACAGGGGTAGGCTGGGTGAGCAGTTCTTC. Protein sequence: CASSVDRGRLGEQFF.

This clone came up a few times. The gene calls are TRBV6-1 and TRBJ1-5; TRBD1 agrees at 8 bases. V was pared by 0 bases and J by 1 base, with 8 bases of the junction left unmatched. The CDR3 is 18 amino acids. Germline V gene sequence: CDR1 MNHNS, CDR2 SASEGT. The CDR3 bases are TGTGCCAGCAGTGAAGCGCTTCCGGGACAGGCAAGCAATCAGCCCCAGCATTTT. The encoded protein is CASSEALPGQASNQPQHF.

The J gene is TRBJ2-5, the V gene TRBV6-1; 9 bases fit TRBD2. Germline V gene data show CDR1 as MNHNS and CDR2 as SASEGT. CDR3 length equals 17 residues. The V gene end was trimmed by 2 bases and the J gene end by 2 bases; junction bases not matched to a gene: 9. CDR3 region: CASSEPRRLAVQETQYF. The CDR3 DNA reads TGTGCCAGCAGTGAACCCCGCCGACTAGCGGTTCAAGAGACCCAGTACTTC.

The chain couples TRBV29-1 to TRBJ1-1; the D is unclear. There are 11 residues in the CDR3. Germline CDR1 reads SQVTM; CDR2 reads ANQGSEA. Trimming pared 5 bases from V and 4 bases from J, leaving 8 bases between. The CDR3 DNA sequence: TGCAGCGTTCGGTCGGGCACTGAAGCTTTCTTT. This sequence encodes CSVRSGTEAFF. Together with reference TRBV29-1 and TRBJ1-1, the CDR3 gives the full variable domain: SAVISQKPSRDICQRGTSLTIQCQVDSQVTMMFWYRQQPGQSLTLIATANQGSEATYESGFVIDKFPISRPNLTFSTLTVSNMSPEDSSIYLCSVRSGTEAFFGQGTRLTVV.

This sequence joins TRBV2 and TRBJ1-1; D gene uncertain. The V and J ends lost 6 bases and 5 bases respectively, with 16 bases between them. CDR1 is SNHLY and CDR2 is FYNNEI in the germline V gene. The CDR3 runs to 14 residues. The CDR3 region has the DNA TGTGCCAGCAGGTTGGCTATGCGGGAAACTGAAGCTTTCTTT. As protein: CASRLAMRETEAFF. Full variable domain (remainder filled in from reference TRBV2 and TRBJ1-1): EPEVTQTPSHQVTQMGQEVILRCVPISNHLYFYWYRQILGQKVEFLVSFYNNEISEKSEIFDDQFSVERPDGSNFTLKIRSTKLEDSAMYFCASRLAMRETEAFFGQGTRLTVV.

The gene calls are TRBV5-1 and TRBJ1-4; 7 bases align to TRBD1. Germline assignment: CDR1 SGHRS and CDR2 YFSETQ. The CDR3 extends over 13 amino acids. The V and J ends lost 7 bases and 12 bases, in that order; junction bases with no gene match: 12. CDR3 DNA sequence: TGCGCCAGCCTAGGGACAGTTGGTGGACAACTGTTTTTT. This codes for CASLGTVGGQLFF. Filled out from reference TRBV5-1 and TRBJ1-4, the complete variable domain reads KAGVTQTPRYLIKTRGQQVTLSCSPISGHRSVSWYQQTPGQGLQFLFEYFSETQRNKGNFPGRFSGRQFSNSRSEMNVSTLELGDSALYLCASLGTVGGQLFFGSGTQLSVL.

CDR3 region: CASSIIRETEAFF. CDR3 bases: TGTGCCAGTAGTATTATCCGGGAAACTGAAGCTTTCTTT. The chain joins TRBV19 to TRBJ1-1; no reliable D call. From germline, CDR1 is LNHDA and CDR2 SQIVND (reference sequence). Between the trimmed V and J ends, which lost 3 bases and 5 bases, there was a span of 10 bases. The CDR3 spans 13 residues. Full variable domain (outside the CDR3, taken from reference TRBV19 and TRBJ1-1): DGGITQSPKYLFRKEGQNVTLSCEQNLNHDAMYWYRQDPGQGLRLIYYSQIVNDFQKGDIAEGYSVSREKKESFPLTVTSAQKNPTAFYLCASSIIRETEAFFGQGTRLTVV.